This note documents a single T cell receptor (beta chain) sequence. The V gene lost 2 bases and the J gene lost 0 bases, with 10 bases spanning the gap. The CDR3 has 15 residues. This entry belongs to a study of identical twins. MiXCR, applied by TCRdb to the 5' RACE reads, yields one record per CDR3 protein. The table includes 1.5 million or so distinct CDR3 sequences, about 31% detected once. The sequencing sample was made of cord blood. This clonotype was obtained from a newborn girl in good health. This rearrangement joins TRBV12-3 or TRBV12-4 to TRBJ1-2; maybe TRBD1 (6 bases). CDR3 in DNA: TGTGCCAGCAGTTTACAGGGGAAAACTAACTATGGCTACACCTTC. This translates into CASSLQGKTNYGYTF.